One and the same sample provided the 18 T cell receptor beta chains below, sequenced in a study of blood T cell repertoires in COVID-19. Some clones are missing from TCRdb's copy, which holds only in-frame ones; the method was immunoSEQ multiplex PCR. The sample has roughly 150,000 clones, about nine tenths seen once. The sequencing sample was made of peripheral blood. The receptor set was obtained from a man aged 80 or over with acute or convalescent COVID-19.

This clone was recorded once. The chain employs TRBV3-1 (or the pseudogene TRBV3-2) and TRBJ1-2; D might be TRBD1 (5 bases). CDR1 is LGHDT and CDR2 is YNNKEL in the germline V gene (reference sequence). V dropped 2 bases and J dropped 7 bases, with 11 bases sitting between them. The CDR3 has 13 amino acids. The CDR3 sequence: CASSQIQARGYTF. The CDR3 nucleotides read TGTGCCAGCAGCCAAATACAGGCCCGTGGCTACACCTTC.

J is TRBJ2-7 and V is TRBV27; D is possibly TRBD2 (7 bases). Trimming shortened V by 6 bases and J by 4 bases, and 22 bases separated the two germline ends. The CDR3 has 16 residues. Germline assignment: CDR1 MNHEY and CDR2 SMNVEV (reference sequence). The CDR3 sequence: CASSYSRGARGYEQYF. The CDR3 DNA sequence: TGTGCCAGCAGCTATAGCCGGGGGGCCCGTGGTTACGAGCAGTACTTC.

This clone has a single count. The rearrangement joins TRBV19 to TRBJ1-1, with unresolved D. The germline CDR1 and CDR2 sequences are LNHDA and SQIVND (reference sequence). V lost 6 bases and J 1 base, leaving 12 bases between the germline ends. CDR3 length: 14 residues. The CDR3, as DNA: TGTGCCAGTAGCCAGGCGGGCGGGAACACTGAAGCTTTCTTT. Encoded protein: CASSQAGGNTEAFF.

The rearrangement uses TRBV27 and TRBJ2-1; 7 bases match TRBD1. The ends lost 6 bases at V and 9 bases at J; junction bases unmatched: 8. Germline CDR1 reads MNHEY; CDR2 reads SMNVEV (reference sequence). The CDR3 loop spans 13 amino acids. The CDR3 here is CASSGQAKFEQFF. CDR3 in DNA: TGTGCCAGCAGCGGACAGGCGAAATTTGAGCAGTTCTTC.

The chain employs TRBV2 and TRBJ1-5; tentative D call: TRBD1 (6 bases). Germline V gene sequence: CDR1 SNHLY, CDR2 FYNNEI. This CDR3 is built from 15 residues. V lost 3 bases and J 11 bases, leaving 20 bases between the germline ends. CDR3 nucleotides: TGTGCCAGCAGTGATAGGGGCGCGGGGGCGCAGGCCCAGCATTTT. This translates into CASSDRGAGAQAQHF.

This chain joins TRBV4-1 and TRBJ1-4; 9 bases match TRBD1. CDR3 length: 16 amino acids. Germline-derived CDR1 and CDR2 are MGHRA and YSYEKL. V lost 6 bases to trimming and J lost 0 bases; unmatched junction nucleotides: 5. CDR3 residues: CASSKGQGTTNEKLFF. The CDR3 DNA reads TGCGCCAGCAGTAAAGGACAGGGGACAACTAATGAAAAACTGTTTTTT.

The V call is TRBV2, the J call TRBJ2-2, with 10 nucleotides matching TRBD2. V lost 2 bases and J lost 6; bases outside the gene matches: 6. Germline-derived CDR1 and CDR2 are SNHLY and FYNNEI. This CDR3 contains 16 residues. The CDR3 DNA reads TGTGCCAGCAGTGAACTAGCGGGAGTGACGGCCGGGGAGCTGTTTTTT. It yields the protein CASSELAGVTAGELFF.

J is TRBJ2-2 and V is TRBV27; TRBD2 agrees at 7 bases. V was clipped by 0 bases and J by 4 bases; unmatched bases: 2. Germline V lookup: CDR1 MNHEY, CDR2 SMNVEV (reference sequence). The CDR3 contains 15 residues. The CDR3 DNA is TGTGCCAGCAGTTTATCGGGAGGGTCCACCGGGGAGCTGTTTTTT. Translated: CASSLSGGSTGELFF.

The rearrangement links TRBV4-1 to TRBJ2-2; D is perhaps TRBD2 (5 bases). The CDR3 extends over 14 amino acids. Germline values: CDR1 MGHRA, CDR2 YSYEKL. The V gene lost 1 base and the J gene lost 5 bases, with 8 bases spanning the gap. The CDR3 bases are TGCGCCAGCAGCCAAGCCTCGGGGACCGGGGAGCTGTTTTTT. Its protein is CASSQASGTGELFF.

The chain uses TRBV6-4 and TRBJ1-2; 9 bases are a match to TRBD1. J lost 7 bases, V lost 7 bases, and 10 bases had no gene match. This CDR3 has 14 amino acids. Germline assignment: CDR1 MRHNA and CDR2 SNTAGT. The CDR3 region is CASNPGWGQGGYTF. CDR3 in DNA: TGTGCCAGCAACCCGGGATGGGGACAGGGTGGCTACACCTTC.

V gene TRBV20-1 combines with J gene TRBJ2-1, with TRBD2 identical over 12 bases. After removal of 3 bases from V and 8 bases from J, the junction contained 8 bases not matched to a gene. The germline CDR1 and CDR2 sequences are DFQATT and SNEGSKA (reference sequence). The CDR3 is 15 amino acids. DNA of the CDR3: TGCAGTGCTAGTCTAGCGGGAGGGCCGAGGGATGAGCAGTTCTTC. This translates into CSASLAGGPRDEQFF.

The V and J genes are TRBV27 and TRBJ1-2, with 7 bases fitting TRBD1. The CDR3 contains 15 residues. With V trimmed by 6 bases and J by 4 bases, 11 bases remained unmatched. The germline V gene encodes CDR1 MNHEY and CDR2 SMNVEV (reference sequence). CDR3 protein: CASRIQGPLGYGYTF. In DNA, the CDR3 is TGTGCCAGCAGGATACAGGGGCCCCTAGGCTATGGCTACACCTTC.

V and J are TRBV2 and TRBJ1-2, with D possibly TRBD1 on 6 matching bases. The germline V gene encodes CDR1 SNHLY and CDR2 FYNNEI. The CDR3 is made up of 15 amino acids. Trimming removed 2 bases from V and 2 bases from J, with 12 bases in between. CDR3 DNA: TGTGCCAGCAGTGAACAGGGGACCAGAAACTATGGCTACACCTTC. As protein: CASSEQGTRNYGYTF.

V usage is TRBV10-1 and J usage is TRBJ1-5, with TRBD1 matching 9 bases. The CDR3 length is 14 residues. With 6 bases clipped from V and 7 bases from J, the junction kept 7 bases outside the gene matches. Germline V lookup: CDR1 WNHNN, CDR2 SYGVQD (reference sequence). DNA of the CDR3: TGCGCCAGCAGGAGGACAGGGGAAGAGCAGCCCCAGCATTTT. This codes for CASRRTGEEQPQHF.

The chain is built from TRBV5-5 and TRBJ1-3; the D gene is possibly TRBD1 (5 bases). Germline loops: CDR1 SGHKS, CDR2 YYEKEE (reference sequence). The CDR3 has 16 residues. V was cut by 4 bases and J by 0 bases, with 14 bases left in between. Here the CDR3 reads CASSRTGINSGNTIYF. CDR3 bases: TGTGCCAGCAGCCGTACAGGAATTAACTCTGGAAACACCATATATTTT.

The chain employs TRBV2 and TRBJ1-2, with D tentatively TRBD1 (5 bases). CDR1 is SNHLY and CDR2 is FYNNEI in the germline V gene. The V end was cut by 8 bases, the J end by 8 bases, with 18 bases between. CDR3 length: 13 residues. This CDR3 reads CASSAGIIGGYTF. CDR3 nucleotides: TGTGCCAGCTCTGCAGGGATAATAGGCGGCTACACCTTC.

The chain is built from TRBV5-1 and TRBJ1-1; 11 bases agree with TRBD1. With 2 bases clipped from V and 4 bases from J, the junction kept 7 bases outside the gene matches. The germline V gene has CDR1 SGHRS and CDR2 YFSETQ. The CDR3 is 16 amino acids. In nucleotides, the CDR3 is TGCGCCAGCAGCTTTAGAGGGACAGGGGGGGCCACTGAAGCTTTCTTT. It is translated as CASSFRGTGGATEAFF.

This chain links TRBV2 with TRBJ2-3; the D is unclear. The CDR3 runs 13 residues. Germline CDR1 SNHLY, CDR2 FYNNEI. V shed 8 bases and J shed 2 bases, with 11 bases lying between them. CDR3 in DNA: TGTGCCAGCGTGGAGCAGCACACAGATACGCAGTATTTT. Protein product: CASVEQHTDTQYF.